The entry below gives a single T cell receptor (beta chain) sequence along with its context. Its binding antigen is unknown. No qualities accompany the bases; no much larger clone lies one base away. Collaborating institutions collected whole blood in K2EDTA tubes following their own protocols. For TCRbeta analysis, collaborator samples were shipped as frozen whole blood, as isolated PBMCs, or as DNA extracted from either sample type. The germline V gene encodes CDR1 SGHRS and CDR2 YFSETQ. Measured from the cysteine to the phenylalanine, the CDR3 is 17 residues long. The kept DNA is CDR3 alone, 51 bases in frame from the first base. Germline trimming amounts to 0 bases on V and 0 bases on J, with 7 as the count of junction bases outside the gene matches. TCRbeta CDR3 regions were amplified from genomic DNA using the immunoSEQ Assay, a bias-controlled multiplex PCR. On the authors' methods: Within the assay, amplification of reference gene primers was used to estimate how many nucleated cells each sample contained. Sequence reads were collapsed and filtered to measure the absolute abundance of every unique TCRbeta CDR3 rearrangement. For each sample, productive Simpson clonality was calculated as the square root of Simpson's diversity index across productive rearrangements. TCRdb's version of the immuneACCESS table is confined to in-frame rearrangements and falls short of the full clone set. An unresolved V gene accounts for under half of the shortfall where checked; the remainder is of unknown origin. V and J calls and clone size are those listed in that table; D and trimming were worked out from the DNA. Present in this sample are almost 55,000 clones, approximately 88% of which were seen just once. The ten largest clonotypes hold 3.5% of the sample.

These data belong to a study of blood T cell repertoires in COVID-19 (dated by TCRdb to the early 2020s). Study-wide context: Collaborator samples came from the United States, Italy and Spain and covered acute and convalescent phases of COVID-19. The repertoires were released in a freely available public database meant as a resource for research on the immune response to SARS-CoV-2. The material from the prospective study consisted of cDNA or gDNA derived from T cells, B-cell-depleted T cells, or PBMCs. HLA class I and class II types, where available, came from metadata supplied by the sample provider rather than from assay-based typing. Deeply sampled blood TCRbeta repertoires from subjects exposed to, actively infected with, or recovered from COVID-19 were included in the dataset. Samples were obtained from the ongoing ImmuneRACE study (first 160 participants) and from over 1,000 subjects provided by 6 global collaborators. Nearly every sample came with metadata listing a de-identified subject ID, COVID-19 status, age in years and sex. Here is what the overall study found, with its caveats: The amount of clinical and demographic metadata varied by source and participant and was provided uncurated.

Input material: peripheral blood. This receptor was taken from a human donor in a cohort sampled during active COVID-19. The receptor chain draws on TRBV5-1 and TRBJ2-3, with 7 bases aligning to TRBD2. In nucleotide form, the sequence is TGCGCCAGCAGCTTGGTACCTAGCGGTTTTAGCACAGATACGCAGTATTTT. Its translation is CASSLVPSGFSTDTQYF.